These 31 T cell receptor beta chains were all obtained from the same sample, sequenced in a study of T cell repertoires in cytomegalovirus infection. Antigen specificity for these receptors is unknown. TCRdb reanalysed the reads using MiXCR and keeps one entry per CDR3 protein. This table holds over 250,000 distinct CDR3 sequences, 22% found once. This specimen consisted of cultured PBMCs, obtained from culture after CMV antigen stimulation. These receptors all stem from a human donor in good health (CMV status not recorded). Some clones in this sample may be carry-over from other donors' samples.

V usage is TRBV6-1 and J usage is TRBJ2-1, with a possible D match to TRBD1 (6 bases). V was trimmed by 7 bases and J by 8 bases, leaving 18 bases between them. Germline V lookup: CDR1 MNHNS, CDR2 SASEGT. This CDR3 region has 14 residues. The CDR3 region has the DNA TGTGCCAGCACCAAAGGGGGTAGTTGGTATGAGCAGTTCTTC. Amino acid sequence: CASTKGGSWYEQFF.

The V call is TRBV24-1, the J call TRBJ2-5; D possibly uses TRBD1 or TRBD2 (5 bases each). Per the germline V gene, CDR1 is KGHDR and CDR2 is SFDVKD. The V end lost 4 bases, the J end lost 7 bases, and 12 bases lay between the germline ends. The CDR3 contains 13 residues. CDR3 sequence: CATSESTRGTQYF. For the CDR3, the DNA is TGTGCCACCAGTGAGAGTACTAGGGGGACCCAGTACTTC.

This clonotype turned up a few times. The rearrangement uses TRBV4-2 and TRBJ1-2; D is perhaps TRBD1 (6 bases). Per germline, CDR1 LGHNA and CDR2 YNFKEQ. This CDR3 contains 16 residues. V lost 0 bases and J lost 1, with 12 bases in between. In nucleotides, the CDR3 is TGTGCCAGCAGCCAAGATCTGCAGGGGAATAACTATGGCTACACCTTC. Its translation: CASSQDLQGNNYGYTF.

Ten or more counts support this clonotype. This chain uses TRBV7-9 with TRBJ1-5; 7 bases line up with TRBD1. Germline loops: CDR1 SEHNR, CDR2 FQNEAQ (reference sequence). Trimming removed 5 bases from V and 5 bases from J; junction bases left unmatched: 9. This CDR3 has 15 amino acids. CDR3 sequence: CASSHTGDPHQPQHF. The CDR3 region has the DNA TGTGCCAGCAGCCACACAGGGGACCCCCATCAGCCCCAGCATTTT.

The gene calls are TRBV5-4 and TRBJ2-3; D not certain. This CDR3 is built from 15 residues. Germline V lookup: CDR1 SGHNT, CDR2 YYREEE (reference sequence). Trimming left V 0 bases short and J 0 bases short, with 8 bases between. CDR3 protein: CASSLDYSSTDTQYF. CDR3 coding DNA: TGTGCCAGCAGCTTGGACTATTCCAGCACAGATACGCAGTATTTT.

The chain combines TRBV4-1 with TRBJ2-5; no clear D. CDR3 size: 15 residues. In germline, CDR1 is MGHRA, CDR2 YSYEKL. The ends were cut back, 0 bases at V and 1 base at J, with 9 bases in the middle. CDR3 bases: TGCGCCAGCAGCCAAGAACCAAGCAGCCAAGAGACCCAGTACTTC. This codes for CASSQEPSSQETQYF.

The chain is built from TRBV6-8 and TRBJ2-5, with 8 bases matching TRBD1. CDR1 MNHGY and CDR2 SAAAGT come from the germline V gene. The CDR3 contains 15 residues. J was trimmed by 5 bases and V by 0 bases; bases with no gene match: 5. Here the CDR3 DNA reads TGTGCCAGCAGTTACTCATCAGGGGGCTGGGAGACCCAGTACTTC. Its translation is CASSYSSGGWETQYF.

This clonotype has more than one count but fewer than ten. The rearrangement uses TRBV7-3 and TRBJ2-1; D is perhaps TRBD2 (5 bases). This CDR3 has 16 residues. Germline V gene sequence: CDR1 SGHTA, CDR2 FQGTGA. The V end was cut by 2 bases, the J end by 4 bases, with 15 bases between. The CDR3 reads CASSLGGRSRYNEQFF. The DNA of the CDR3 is TGTGCCAGCAGCTTAGGAGGCAGAAGCCGTTACAATGAGCAGTTCTTC.

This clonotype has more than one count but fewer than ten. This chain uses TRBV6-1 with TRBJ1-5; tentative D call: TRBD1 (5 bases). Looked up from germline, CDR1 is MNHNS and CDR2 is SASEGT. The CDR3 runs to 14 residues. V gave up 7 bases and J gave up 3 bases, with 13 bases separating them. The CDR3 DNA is TGTGCCAGCATACGGGCAGGGCACAATCAGCCCCAGCATTTT. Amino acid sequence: CASIRAGHNQPQHF.

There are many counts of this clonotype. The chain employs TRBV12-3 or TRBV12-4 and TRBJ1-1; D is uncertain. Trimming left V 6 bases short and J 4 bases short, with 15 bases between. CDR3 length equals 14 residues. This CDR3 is CASRTSRSRTEAFF. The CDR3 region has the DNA TGTGCCAGCAGGACCAGTCGTTCACGCACTGAAGCTTTCTTT.

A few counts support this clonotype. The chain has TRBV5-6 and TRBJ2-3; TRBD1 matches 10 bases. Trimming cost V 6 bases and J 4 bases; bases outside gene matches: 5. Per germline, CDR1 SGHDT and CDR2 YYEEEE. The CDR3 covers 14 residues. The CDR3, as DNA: TGTGCCAGCAACTTTGGGACAGGGGCAGATACGCAGTATTTT. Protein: CASNFGTGADTQYF.

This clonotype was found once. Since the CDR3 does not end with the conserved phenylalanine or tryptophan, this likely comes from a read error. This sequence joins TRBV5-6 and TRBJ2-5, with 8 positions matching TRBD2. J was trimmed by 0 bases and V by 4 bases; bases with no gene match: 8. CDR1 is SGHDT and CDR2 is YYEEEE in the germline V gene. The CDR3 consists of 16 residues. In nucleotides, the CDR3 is TGTGCCAGCAGCCGCGGATTAGCGGGGAACCAAGAGACCCAGTACTAC. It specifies CASSRGLAGNQETQYY.

The CDR3 spells CASSTTDLAGGYNEQFF. CDR3 bases: TGTGCCAGCAGCACGACCGATCTAGCGGGGGGCTACAATGAGCAGTTCTTC. The chain recombines TRBV7-9 with TRBJ2-1; 11 nucleotides agree with TRBD2. The germline CDR1 and CDR2 sequences are SEHNR and FQNEAQ (reference sequence). Germline trimming cut 5 bases from V and 3 bases from J; bases unmatched to any gene: 9. This CDR3 comprises 17 residues.

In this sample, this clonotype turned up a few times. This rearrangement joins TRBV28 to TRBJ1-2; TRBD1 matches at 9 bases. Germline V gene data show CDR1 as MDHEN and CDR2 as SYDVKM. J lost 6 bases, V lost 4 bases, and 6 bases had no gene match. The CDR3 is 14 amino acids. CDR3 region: CASSSPGQGNGYTF. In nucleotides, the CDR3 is TGTGCCAGCAGTTCCCCGGGACAGGGTAATGGCTACACCTTC.

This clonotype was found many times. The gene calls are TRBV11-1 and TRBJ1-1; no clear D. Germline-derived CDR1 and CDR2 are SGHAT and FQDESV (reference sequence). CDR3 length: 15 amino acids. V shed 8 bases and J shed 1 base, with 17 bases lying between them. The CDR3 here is CASHGGKARNTEAFF. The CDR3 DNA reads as TGTGCCAGCCACGGCGGTAAAGCCCGGAACACTGAAGCTTTCTTT.

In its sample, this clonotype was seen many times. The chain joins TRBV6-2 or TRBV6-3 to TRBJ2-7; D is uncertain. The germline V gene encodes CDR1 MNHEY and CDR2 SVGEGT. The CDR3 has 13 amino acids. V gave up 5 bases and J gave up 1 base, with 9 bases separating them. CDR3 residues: CASSLRGSYEQYF. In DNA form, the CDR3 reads TGTGCCAGCAGTCTTCGCGGATCCTACGAGCAGTACTTC.

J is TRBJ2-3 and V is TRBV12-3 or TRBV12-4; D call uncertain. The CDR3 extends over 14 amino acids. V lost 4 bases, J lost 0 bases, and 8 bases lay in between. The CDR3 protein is CASSSTTSTDTQYF. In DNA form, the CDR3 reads TGTGCCAGCAGTTCTACCACTAGCACAGATACGCAGTATTTT.

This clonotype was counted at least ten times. CDR3 nucleotide sequence: TGTGCCAGCAGCTCCCCGACGGGGTACTCCTACGAGCAGTACTTC. It is translated as CASSSPTGYSYEQYF. The J gene is TRBJ2-7, the V gene TRBV7-2, with TRBD2 as a possible D gene (5 bases). V dropped 4 bases and J dropped 0 bases, with 13 bases sitting between them. The CDR3 is 15 amino acids. CDR1 SGHTA and CDR2 FQGNSA come from the germline V gene.

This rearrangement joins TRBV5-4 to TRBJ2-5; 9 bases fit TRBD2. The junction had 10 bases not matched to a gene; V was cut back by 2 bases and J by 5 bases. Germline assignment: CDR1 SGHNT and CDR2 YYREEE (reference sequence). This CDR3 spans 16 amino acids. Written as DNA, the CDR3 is TGTGCCAGCAGCTTTTCGACTAGCGGATGGGGGGAGACCCAGTACTTC. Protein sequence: CASSFSTSGWGETQYF.

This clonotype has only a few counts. CDR3 sequence reads: CASSAPGLPLAKNIQYF. The CDR3 DNA sequence: TGTGCCAGCAGCGCTCCGGGACTCCCCCTAGCCAAAAACATTCAGTACTTC. The chain links TRBV11-2 to TRBJ2-4; possibly TRBD2 for D (6 bases). Germline lookup yields CDR1 SGHAT and CDR2 FQNNGV. CDR3 length: 17 residues. The V end lost 5 bases, the J end lost 0 bases, and 17 bases lay between the germline ends.

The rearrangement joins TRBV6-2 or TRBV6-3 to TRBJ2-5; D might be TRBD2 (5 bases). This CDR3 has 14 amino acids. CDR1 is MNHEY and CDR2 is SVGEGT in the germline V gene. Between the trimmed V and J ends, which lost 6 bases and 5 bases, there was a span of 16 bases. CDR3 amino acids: CASRLLDIGETQYF. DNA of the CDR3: TGTGCCAGCAGGTTACTAGATATCGGTGAGACCCAGTACTTC.

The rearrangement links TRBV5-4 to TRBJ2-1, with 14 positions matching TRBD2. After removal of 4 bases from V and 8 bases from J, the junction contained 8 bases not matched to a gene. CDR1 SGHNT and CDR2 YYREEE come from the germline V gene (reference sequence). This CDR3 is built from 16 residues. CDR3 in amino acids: CASSGGTSGSRYEQFF. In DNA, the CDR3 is TGTGCCAGCAGCGGCGGGACTAGCGGGAGTAGGTATGAGCAGTTCTTC.

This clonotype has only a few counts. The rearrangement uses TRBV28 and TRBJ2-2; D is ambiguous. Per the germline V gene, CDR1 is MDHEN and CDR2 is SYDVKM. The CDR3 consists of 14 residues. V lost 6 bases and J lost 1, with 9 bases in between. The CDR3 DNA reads TGTGCCAGCAGCCCCAGACAGAACACCGGGGAGCTGTTTTTT. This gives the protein CASSPRQNTGELFF.

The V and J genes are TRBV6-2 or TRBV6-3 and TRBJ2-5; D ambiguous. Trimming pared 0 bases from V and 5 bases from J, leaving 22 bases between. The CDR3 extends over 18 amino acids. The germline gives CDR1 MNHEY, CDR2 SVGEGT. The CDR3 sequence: CASSYSSLDRRMVETQYF. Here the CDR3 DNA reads TGTGCCAGCAGTTACTCGAGTTTGGACCGACGGATGGTCGAGACCCAGTACTTC.

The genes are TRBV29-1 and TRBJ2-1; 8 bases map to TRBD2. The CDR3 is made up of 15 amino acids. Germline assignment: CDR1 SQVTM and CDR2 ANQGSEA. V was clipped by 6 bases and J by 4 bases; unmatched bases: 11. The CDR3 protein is CSVAGLVPLYNEQFF. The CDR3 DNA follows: TGCAGCGTAGCGGGACTAGTGCCTTTGTACAATGAGCAGTTCTTC.

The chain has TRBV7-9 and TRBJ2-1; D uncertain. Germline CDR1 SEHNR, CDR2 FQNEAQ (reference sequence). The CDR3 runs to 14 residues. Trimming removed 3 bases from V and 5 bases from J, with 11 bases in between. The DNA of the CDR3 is TGTGCCAGCAGCTTGGACGGTAGAAACAATGAGCAGTTCTTC. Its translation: CASSLDGRNNEQFF. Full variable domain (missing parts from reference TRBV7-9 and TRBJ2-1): DTGVSQNPRHKITKRGQNVTFRCDPISEHNRLYWYRQTLGQGPEFLTYFQNEAQLEKSRLLSDRFSAERPKGSFSTLEIQRTEQGDSAMYLCASSLDGRNNEQFFGPGTRLTVL.

The CDR3 region has the DNA TGTGCCAGTAGTCCGAAGACAGGGAGGGCTGAAGCTTTCTTT. The encoded protein is CASSPKTGRAEAFF. This sequence joins TRBV19 and TRBJ1-1; 7 bases are shared with TRBD1. The J segment lost 6 bases and the V segment lost 5 bases, leaving 9 bases of the junction unmatched. The germline V gene encodes CDR1 LNHDA and CDR2 SQIVND (reference sequence). There are 14 residues in the CDR3.

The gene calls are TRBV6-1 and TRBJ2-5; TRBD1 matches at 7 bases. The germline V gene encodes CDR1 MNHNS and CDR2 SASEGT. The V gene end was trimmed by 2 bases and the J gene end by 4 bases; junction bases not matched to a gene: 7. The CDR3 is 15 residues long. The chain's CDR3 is CASSEQGGGGETQYF. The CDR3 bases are TGTGCCAGCAGTGAACAAGGGGGCGGCGGAGAGACCCAGTACTTC.

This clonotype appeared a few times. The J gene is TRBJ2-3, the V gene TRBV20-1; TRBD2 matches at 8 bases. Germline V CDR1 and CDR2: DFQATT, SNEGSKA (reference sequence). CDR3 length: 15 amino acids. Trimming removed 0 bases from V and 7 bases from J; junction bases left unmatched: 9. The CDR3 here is CSAREGASGQYTQYF. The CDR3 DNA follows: TGCAGTGCTAGAGAGGGGGCTAGCGGGCAATATACGCAGTATTTT.

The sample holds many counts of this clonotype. The CDR3 is CASSLENRVHEQYF. DNA for the CDR3: TGTGCCAGCAGTTTAGAAAACAGGGTCCACGAGCAGTACTTC. The V gene is TRBV28, the J gene TRBJ2-7; possible D gene TRBD1, 6 bases. Trimming cost V 2 bases and J 5 bases, with 13 bases left between them. From germline, CDR1 is MDHEN and CDR2 SYDVKM. The CDR3 totals 14 residues.

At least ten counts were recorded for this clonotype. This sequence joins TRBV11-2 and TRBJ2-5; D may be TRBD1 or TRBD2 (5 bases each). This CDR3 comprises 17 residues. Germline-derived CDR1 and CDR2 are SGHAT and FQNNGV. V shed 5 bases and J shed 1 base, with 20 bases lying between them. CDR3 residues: CASSGGPGPMTQETQYF. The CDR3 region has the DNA TGTGCCAGCAGCGGGGGACCGGGACCCATGACCCAAGAGACCCAGTACTTC. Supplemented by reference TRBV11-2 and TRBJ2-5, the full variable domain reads EAGVAQSPRYKIIEKRQSVAFWCNPISGHATLYWYQQILGQGPKLLIQFQNNGVVDDSQLPKDRFSAERLKGVDSTLKIQPAKLEDSAVYLCASSGGPGPMTQETQYFGPGTRLLVL.